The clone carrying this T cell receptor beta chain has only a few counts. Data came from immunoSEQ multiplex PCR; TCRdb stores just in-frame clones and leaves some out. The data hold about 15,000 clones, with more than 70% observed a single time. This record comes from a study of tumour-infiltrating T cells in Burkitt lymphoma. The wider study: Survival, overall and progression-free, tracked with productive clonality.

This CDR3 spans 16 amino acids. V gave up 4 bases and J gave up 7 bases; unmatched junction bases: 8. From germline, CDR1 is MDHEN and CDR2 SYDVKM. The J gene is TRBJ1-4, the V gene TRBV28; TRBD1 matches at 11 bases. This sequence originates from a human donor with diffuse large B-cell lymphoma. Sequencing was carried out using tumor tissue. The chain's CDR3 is CASSSHQGTGGEKLFF. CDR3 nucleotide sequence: TGTGCCAGCAGTTCCCACCAGGGGACAGGGGGTGAAAAACTGTTTTTT.